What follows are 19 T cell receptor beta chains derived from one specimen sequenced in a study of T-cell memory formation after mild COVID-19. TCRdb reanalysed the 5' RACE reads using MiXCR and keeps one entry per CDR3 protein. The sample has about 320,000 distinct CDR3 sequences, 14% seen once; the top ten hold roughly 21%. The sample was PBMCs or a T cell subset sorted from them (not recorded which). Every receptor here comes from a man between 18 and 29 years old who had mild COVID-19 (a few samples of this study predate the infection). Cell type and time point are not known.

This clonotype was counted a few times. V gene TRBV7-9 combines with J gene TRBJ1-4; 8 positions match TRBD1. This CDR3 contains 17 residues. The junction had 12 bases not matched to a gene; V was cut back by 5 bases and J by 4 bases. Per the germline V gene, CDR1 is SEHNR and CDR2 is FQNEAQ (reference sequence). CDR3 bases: TGTGCCAGCAGCCTACGCGGACAGGGCCCAGTTAATGAAAAACTGTTTTTT. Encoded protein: CASSLRGQGPVNEKLFF.

The CDR3 bases are TGTGCCAGCAGCCGGGGCTGGGGGGGGATCCCGGATACGCAGTATTTT. This sequence encodes CASSRGWGGIPDTQYF. The gene calls are TRBV3-1 and TRBJ2-3; the match to TRBD2 covers 7 bases. Germline V gene data show CDR1 as LGHDT and CDR2 as YNNKEL (reference sequence). With 4 bases clipped from V and 6 bases from J, the junction kept 13 bases outside the gene matches. The length of the CDR3 is 16 residues.

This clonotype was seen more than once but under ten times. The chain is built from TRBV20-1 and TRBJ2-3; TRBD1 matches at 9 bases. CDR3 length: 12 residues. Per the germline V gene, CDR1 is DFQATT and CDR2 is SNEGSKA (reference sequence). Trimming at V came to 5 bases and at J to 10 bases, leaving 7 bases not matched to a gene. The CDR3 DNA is TGCAGTGCTGACGGACGGGACAGGGCGCAGTATTTT. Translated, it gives CSADGRDRAQYF.

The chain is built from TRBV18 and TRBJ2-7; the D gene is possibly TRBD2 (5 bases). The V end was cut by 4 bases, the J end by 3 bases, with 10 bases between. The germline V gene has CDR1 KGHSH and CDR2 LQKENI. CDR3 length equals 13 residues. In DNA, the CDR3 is TGTGCCAGCTCACGCGGCGGACTCTACGAGCAGTACTTC. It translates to CASSRGGLYEQYF.

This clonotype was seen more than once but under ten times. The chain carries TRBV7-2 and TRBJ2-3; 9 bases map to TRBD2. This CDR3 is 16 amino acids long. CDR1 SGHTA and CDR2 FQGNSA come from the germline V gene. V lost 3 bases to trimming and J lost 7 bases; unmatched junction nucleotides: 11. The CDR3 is CASSFQWRGGQNTQYF. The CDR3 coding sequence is TGTGCCAGCAGCTTCCAGTGGCGGGGGGGCCAGAATACGCAGTATTTT.

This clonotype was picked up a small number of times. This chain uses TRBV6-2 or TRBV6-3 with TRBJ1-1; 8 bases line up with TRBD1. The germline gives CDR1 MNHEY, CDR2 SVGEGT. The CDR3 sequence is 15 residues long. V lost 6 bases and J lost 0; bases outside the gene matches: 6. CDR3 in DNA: TGTGCCAGCAGCCCCTGGGGACAGGTGAACACTGAAGCTTTCTTT. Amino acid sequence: CASSPWGQVNTEAFF.

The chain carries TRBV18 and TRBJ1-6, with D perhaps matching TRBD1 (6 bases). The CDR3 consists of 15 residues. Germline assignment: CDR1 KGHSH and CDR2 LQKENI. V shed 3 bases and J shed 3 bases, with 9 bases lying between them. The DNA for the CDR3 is TGTGCCAGCTCACCCCGGACAGTCTATAATTCACCCCTCCACTTT. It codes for CASSPRTVYNSPLHF.

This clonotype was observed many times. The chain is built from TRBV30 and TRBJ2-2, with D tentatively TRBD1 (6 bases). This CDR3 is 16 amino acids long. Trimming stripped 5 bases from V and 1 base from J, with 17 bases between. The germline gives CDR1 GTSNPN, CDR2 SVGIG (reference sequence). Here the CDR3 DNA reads TGTGCCTGGGATCTTGCGCTAGGGGGGAACACCGGGGAGCTGTTTTTT. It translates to CAWDLALGGNTGELFF. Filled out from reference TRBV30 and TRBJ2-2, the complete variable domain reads SQTIHQWPATLVQPVGSPLSLECTVEGTSNPNLYWYRQAAGRGLQLLFYSVGIGQISSEVPQNLSASRPQDRQFILSSKKLLLSDSGFYLCAWDLALGGNTGELFFGEGSRLTVL.

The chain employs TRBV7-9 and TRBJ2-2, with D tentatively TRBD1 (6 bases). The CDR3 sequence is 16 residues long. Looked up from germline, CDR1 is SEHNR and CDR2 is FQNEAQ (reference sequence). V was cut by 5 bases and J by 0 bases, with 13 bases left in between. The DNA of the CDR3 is TGTGCCAGCAGCGCCCGGACAGAGACGAACACCGGGGAGCTGTTTTTT. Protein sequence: CASSARTETNTGELFF.

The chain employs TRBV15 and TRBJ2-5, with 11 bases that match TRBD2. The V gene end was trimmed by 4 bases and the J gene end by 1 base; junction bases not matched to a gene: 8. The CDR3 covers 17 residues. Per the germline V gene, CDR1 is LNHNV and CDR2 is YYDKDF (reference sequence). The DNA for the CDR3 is TGTGCCACCAGCAAACCTACTAGCGGGGGATTCCAAGAGACCCAGTACTTC. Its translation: CATSKPTSGGFQETQYF.

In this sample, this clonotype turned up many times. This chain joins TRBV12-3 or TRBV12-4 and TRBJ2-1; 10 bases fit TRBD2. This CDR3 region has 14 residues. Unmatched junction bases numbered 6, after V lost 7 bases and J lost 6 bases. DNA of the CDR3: TGTGCCAGCAACCTAGGACTAGCGGCCAATGAGCAGTTCTTC. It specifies CASNLGLAANEQFF.

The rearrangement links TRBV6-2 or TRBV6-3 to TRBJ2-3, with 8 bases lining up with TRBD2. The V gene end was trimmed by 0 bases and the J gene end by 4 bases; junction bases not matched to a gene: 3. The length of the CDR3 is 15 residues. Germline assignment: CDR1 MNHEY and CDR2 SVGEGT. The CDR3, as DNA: TGTGCCAGCAGTTACTCTCGGACTAGCCCAGATACGCAGTATTTT. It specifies CASSYSRTSPDTQYF.

The CDR3 spells CASSPGQYPYEQYF. CDR3 DNA sequence: TGTGCCAGCAGTCCGGGACAGTACCCCTACGAGCAGTACTTC. This chain connects TRBV27 to TRBJ2-7; TRBD1 matches at 7 bases. This CDR3 is built from 14 residues. J lost 2 bases, V lost 5 bases, and 6 bases had no gene match. Germline loops: CDR1 MNHEY, CDR2 SMNVEV (reference sequence).

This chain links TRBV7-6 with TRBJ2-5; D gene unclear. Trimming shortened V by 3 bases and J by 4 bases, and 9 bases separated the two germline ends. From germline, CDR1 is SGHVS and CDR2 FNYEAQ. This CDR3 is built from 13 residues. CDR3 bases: TGTGCCAGCAGCTTCCGCAATGGAGAGACCCAGTACTTC. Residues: CASSFRNGETQYF. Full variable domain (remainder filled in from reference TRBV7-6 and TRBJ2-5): GAGVSQSPRYKVTKRGQDVALRCDPISGHVSLYWYRQALGQGPEFLTYFNYEAQQDKSGLPNDRFSAERPEGSISTLTIQRTEQRDSAMYRCASSFRNGETQYFGPGTRLLVL.

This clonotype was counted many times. This CDR3 reads CASSPSTNSPLHF. DNA of the CDR3: TGTGCCAGCAGCCCTAGTACCAATTCACCCCTCCACTTT. V gene TRBV18 combines with J gene TRBJ1-6; D remains unclear. CDR1 is KGHSH, CDR2 LQKENI, per germline. Trimming left V 8 bases short and J 7 bases short, with 12 bases between. The CDR3 sequence is 13 residues long. The full variable domain, with the rest looked up from reference TRBV18 and TRBJ1-6, is NAGVMQNPRHLVRRRGQEARLRCSPMKGHSHVYWYRQLPEEGLKFMVYLQKENIIDESGMPKERFSAEFPKEGPSILRIQQVVRGDSAAYFCASSPSTNSPLHFGNGTRLTVT.

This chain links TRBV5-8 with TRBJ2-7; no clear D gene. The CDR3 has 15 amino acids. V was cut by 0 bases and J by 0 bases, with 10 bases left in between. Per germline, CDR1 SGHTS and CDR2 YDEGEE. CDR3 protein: CASSLGAPSSYEQYV. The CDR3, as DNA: TGTGCCAGCAGCTTGGGGGCACCCAGCTCCTACGAGCAGTACGTC.

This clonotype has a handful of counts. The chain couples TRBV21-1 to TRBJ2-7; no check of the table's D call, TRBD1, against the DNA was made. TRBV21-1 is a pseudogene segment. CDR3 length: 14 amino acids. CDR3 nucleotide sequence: TGTGCCAGCAGCAAAGAAGCACGAGGGGACGAGCAGTACGTC. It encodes CASSKEARGDEQYV.

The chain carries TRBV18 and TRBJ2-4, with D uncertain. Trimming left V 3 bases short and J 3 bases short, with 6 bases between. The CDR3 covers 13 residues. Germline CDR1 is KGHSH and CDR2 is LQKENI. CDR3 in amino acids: CASSPVGKNIQYF. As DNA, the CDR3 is TGTGCCAGCTCACCTGTGGGCAAAAACATTCAGTACTTC.

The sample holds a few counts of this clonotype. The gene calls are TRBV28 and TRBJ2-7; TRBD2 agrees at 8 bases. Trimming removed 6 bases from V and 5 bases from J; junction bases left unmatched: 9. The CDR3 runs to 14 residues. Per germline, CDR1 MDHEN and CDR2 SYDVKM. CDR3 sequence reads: CASREVGGAHEQYV. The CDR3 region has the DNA TGTGCCAGCAGGGAGGTCGGGGGGGCCCACGAGCAGTACGTC.